These 26 T cell receptor beta chains came from one sample sequenced in a study of blood T cell repertoires in COVID-19 (dated by TCRdb to between 2020 and 2021). Library prep was done by the immunoSEQ multiplex PCR assay. TCRdb provides this immuneACCESS table in a form limited to in-frame rearrangements. Some clones are lacking; in checked studies, under half of them reflect an unresolved V gene, and why the rest are absent is not known. A total of roughly 160,000 clones appear in this sample, roughly 90% of them only once. Of the sample, over 7% falls within the top ten clones. The sequenced sample consisted of PBMCs or T cells enriched from blood (not recorded which). Receptors originate from a woman in her forties or fifties who had recovered from COVID-19.

The rearrangement links TRBV10-1 to TRBJ2-3; 12 bases are a match to TRBD2. This CDR3 comprises 15 residues. Germline V lookup: CDR1 WNHNN, CDR2 SYGVQD (reference sequence). V was pared by 5 bases and J by 1 base, with 1 base of the junction left unmatched. The CDR3 loop reads CASSRLAGGTDTQYF. As DNA, the CDR3 is TGCGCCAGCAGTCGACTAGCGGGAGGCACAGATACGCAGTATTTT.

This clone appeared a few times. The gene calls are TRBV10-1 and TRBJ2-7; 8 positions agree with TRBD2. V dropped 5 bases and J dropped 6; count of bases not matched to a gene: 9. This CDR3 comprises 14 residues. In germline, CDR1 is WNHNN, CDR2 SYGVQD (reference sequence). The CDR3 loop reads CASSTSGSGGEQYF. The CDR3, as DNA: TGCGCCAGCAGTACAAGCGGGAGTGGAGGCGAGCAGTACTTC.

This CDR3 reads CAITPTGAGEQYF. The CDR3 DNA reads as TGTGCCATCACTCCTACAGGGGCCGGGGAGCAGTACTTC. The chain links TRBV10-3 to TRBJ2-7, with TRBD1 identical over 7 bases. Germline CDR1 reads ENHRY; CDR2 reads SYGVKD. The CDR3 is 13 amino acids. V was pared by 7 bases and J by 7 bases, with 10 bases of the junction left unmatched.

The V gene is TRBV5-1, the J gene TRBJ2-3, with 12 bases that match TRBD2. With V trimmed by 7 bases and J by 6 bases, 6 bases remained unmatched. The V gene's germline CDR1 is SGHRS and CDR2 YFSETQ. The CDR3 runs to 14 residues. The CDR3 DNA reads as TGCGCCAGCTCCTACGGACTAGCGGGGGATACGCAGTATTTT. It codes for CASSYGLAGDTQYF.

CDR3 bases: TGTGCCAGCAGCTACCTAGCGAGTTCCGGCACTGAAGCTTTCTTT. Translation gives CASSYLASSGTEAFF. The rearrangement uses TRBV6-5 and TRBJ1-1; D not resolved. This CDR3 is built from 15 residues. V shed 6 bases and J shed 4 bases, with 18 bases lying between them. Germline loops: CDR1 MNHEY, CDR2 SVGAGI.

This chain uses TRBV29-1 with TRBJ2-3; 7 positions match TRBD1. V lost 6 bases to trimming and J lost 8 bases; unmatched junction nucleotides: 14. This CDR3 comprises 14 residues. CDR1 is SQVTM and CDR2 is ANQGSEA in the germline V gene. The CDR3 DNA is TGCAGCGTGGGACGACAGGGCGGCTACCCTACGCAGTATTTT. It specifies CSVGRQGGYPTQYF.

The chain uses TRBV3-1 (or the pseudogene TRBV3-2) and TRBJ2-1; 9 bases are a match to TRBD2. CDR3 length: 20 amino acids. Germline lookup yields CDR1 LGHDT and CDR2 YNNKEL (reference sequence). V trimming: 0 bases; J trimming: 15 bases; junction bases outside the gene matches: 27. Here the CDR3 reads CASSQDLIYRTGTSRLVRFF. CDR3 DNA sequence: TGTGCCAGCAGCCAAGATCTAATCTATAGAACCGGGACTAGCAGGCTCGTTAGGTTCTTC.

This chain connects TRBV5-6 to TRBJ2-5; the match to TRBD2 covers 7 bases. Germline trimming cut 3 bases from V and 0 bases from J; bases unmatched to any gene: 8. The CDR3 spans 16 residues. CDR1 and CDR2 from the germline V gene are SGHDT and YYEEEE. Here the CDR3 reads CASSSRGEGYQETQYF. The CDR3 nucleotides are TGTGCCAGCAGCTCCCGGGGGGAGGGGTACCAAGAGACCCAGTACTTC.

The rearrangement joins TRBV6-5 to TRBJ2-7; TRBD1 aligns across 8 bases. Germline loops: CDR1 MNHEY, CDR2 SVGAGI. The CDR3 covers 15 residues. V shed 1 base, J shed 7 bases, and the junction held 9 bases outside the gene matches. The CDR3 region is CASSYYGTGPLEQYF. In DNA form, the CDR3 reads TGTGCCAGCAGTTACTACGGGACAGGTCCTCTGGAGCAGTACTTC.

The chain couples TRBV23-1 to TRBJ1-3; the D is unclear. TRBV23-1 falls under the ORF class, with uncertain function. The CDR3 consists of 18 residues. V was cut by 1 base and J by 0 bases, with 16 bases left in between. The CDR3 DNA follows: TGCGCCAGCAGTCAATACCCACCCGGGAATAGCTCTGGAAACACCATATATTTT. It is translated as CASSQYPPGNSSGNTIYF.

The chain combines TRBV12-5 with TRBJ1-1, with a tentative D call TRBD1 (5 bases). From germline, CDR1 is LGHNT and CDR2 FRNRAP. The CDR3 contains 14 residues. V dropped 1 base and J dropped 1 base, with 7 bases sitting between them. The CDR3 nucleotides read TGTGCTAGTGGTTTGGGACAGCCGAACACTGAAGCTTTCTTT. Amino acid sequence: CASGLGQPNTEAFF.

This sequence joins TRBV7-2 and TRBJ2-7; D remains ambiguous. There are 12 residues in the CDR3. Trimming removed 2 bases at V and 3 bases at J, with 5 bases between. Germline CDR1 reads SGHTA; CDR2 reads FQGNSA. The chain's CDR3 is CASSLTVYEQYF. The CDR3 bases are TGTGCCAGCAGCTTAACGGTCTACGAGCAGTACTTC.

The chain has TRBV28 and TRBJ1-5; no firm D call. Germline-derived CDR1 and CDR2 are MDHEN and SYDVKM. V was cut by 7 bases and J by 3 bases, with 10 bases left in between. The CDR3 contains 13 residues. This chain's CDR3 is CASTRFHNQPQHF. DNA for the CDR3: TGTGCCAGCACGAGATTTCACAATCAGCCCCAGCATTTT.

This CDR3 reads CASSLGAGAVEQYF. DNA of the CDR3: TGTGCCAGCAGCTTAGGGGCGGGGGCGGTCGAGCAGTACTTC. The chain is built from TRBV7-9 and TRBJ2-7; D possibly corresponds to TRBD2 (7 bases). CDR1 is SEHNR and CDR2 is FQNEAQ in the germline V gene (reference sequence). The CDR3 loop spans 14 amino acids. V lost 1 base and J lost 6, with 13 bases in between.

The V and J genes are TRBV27 and TRBJ1-6, with a tentative D call TRBD1 (6 bases). Trimming took off 8 bases at V and 13 bases at J, with 12 bases between the two ends. CDR1 is MNHEY, CDR2 SMNVEV, per germline (reference sequence). The CDR3 is 11 amino acids. CDR3 residues: CASGQRAPLHF. The CDR3, as DNA: TGTGCCAGCGGACAGAGGGCCCCCCTCCACTTT.

This clone was observed a single time. The chain has TRBV3-1 (or the pseudogene TRBV3-2) and TRBJ1-5; 7 bases are a match to TRBD1. From germline, CDR1 is LGHDT and CDR2 YNNKEL (reference sequence). This CDR3 contains 19 residues. Trimming removed 3 bases from V and 0 bases from J; junction bases left unmatched: 14. The CDR3 protein is CASSQPNLDRPYSNQPQHF. The CDR3 region has the DNA TGTGCCAGCAGCCAGCCAAACCTGGACAGGCCCTATAGCAATCAGCCCCAGCATTTT.

The gene calls are TRBV30 and TRBJ1-6; 8 bases align to TRBD1. Germline assignment: CDR1 GTSNPN and CDR2 SVGIG (reference sequence). The CDR3 covers 15 residues. V shed 2 bases and J 9 bases; nucleotides not matched to a gene: 9. In nucleotides, the CDR3 is TGTGCCTGGAGTTCGACAGGGGTGGAAGCTTCACCCCTCCACTTT. Amino acid sequence: CAWSSTGVEASPLHF.

Of note for this clone: One end of the junction is discordant with germline, which a read error may explain. The chain uses TRBV14 and TRBJ2-1; 14 nucleotides align to TRBD2. Germline V lookup: CDR1 SGHDN, CDR2 FVKESK. This CDR3 spans 14 amino acids. The CDR3 DNA is TGTGCCAGTAGCCAAGAGACTAGCGGGAGGGCCCCCCTCTTC. Protein sequence: CASSQETSGRAPLF.

V usage is TRBV4-1 and J usage is TRBJ1-1; D unclear. The V and J ends lost 4 bases and 1 base respectively, with 10 bases between them. CDR3 length: 14 residues. Germline CDR1 MGHRA, CDR2 YSYEKL. CDR3 nucleotide sequence: TGCGCCAGCAGCCGGCCACAGCAGAACACTGAAGCTTTCTTT. This sequence encodes CASSRPQQNTEAFF.

Only one count was recorded for this clone. CDR3 region: CASSPQASGSNEQFF. CDR3 in DNA: TGTGCCAGCTCACCCCAGGCTAGCGGGAGTAATGAGCAGTTCTTC. The chain joins TRBV18 to TRBJ2-1, with TRBD2 matching over 10 bases. With 3 bases clipped from V and 7 bases from J, the junction kept 6 bases outside the gene matches. This CDR3 is 15 amino acids long. Germline CDR1 reads KGHSH; CDR2 reads LQKENI.

The chain carries TRBV10-1 and TRBJ2-1; 8 bases match TRBD1. The germline V gene has CDR1 WNHNN and CDR2 SYGVQD (reference sequence). The CDR3 is 14 amino acids. V dropped 5 bases and J dropped 6; count of bases not matched to a gene: 6. This chain's CDR3 is CASSNSGGVNEQFF. The DNA of the CDR3 is TGCGCCAGCAGTAATTCAGGGGGCGTCAATGAGCAGTTCTTC.

The genes are TRBV21-1 and TRBJ2-7; TRBD2 is taken as the D call from the table, unchecked against the DNA. TRBV21-1 is listed as a pseudogene. This CDR3 region has 23 residues. CDR3 DNA sequence: TGTGCCAGCAGCAATAGGGCGGTCCACTGCGGGACTAGCGGGAGAGGACCCACCTACGAGCAGTACTTC. Amino acid sequence: CASSNRAVHCGTSGRGPTYEQYF.

This clone has a single count. The CDR3 sequence is CASSYKVGVVDTQYF. The CDR3 bases are TGTGCCAGCAGTTATAAAGTCGGAGTAGTGGATACGCAGTATTTT. The chain uses TRBV7-2 and TRBJ2-3; D not resolved. V shed 6 bases and J shed 6 bases, with 19 bases lying between them. The germline CDR1 and CDR2 sequences are SGHTA and FQGNSA. CDR3 length: 15 residues. Variable domain in full (rest from reference TRBV7-2 and TRBJ2-3): GAGVSQSPSNKVTEKGKDVELRCDPISGHTALYWYRQSLGQGLEFLIYFQGNSAPDKSGLPSDRFSAERTGGSVSTLTIQRTQQEDSAVYLCASSYKVGVVDTQYFGPGTRLTVL.

The chain employs TRBV5-1 and TRBJ1-5, with 7 bases identical to TRBD1. Per germline, CDR1 SGHRS and CDR2 YFSETQ. Losses at the gene ends were 1 base for V and 3 bases for J; bases not matched to a gene: 4. CDR3 length equals 15 residues. The CDR3 nucleotides are TGCGCCAGCAGCTTGTCAGGGACAGCCAATCAGCCCCAGCATTTT. Residues: CASSLSGTANQPQHF.

The CDR3 bases are TGTGCCAGCAGCTTAGCGGGCATTAGCACAGATACGCAGTATTTT. Amino acids: CASSLAGISTDTQYF. This chain joins TRBV7-9 and TRBJ2-3; D ambiguous. There are 15 residues in the CDR3. In germline, CDR1 is SEHNR, CDR2 FQNEAQ (reference sequence). Deletions cut 0 bases from V and 0 bases from J, with 7 bases between.

The chain joins TRBV15 to TRBJ2-1, with TRBD2 matching 13 bases. CDR3 length: 17 amino acids. In germline, CDR1 is LNHNV, CDR2 YYDKDF (reference sequence). The junction had 8 bases not matched to a gene; V was cut back by 1 base and J by 8 bases. CDR3 in DNA: TGTGCCACCAGCAGAGGTAGGACTAGCGGGAGTAGGGATGAGCAGTTCTTC. Its translation is CATSRGRTSGSRDEQFF.